Each of the 13 T cell receptor beta chains below was sequenced from the same sample in a study of blood T cell repertoires in COVID-19. Method: immunoSEQ multiplex PCR; TCRdb's copy keeps in-frame clones and lacks some. The data hold about 230,000 clones, with about nine tenths observed a single time. The sequenced sample was PBMCs or T cells enriched from blood (not recorded which). The receptors were gathered from a young man who had recovered from COVID-19.

This clone has just a few counts. V usage is TRBV11-2 and J usage is TRBJ2-7, with a possible D match to TRBD1 (5 bases). The CDR3 is 15 amino acids. V was pared by 0 bases and J by 3 bases, with 12 bases between. From germline, CDR1 is SGHAT and CDR2 FQNNGV. CDR3 coding DNA: TGTGCCAGCAGCTTAGACCCCCAGGGCGACTACGAGCAGTACTTC. Protein: CASSLDPQGDYEQYF.

About this clone: Within the sample, other DNA sequences also encode this same CDR3. CDR3 residues: CASSLGSNYGYTF. The CDR3 DNA reads as TGTGCCAGCAGTTTGGGCAGTAACTATGGCTACACCTTC. The genes are TRBV12-3 or TRBV12-4 and TRBJ1-2; D uncertain. The CDR3 is 13 amino acids. The ends were cut back, 3 bases at V and 1 base at J, with 6 bases in the middle.

The V and J genes are TRBV9 and TRBJ2-1; 7 nucleotides line up with TRBD2. From germline, CDR1 is SGDLS and CDR2 YYNGEE. J gave up 3 bases and V 4 bases, and 7 bases lay outside the gene matches. This CDR3 region has 15 residues. The CDR3 DNA is TGTGCCAGCAGCCTCGAAGCGGGATACTACAATGAGCAGTTCTTC. Protein: CASSLEAGYYNEQFF. Variable domain in full (rest from reference TRBV9 and TRBJ2-1): DSGVTQTPKHLITATGQRVTLRCSPRSGDLSVYWYQQSLDQGLQFLIQYYNGEERAKGNILERFSAQQFPDLHSELNLSSLELGDSALYFCASSLEAGYYNEQFFGPGTRLTVL.

V usage is TRBV11-1 and J usage is TRBJ2-1, with D possibly being TRBD1 (9 bases). Germline values: CDR1 SGHAT, CDR2 FQDESV (reference sequence). The CDR3 contains 16 residues. V dropped 2 bases and J dropped 8 bases, with 19 bases sitting between them. CDR3 residues: CASSLLAGQGSDEQFF. CDR3 coding DNA: TGTGCCAGCAGCTTATTAGCGGGACAGGGTTCGGATGAGCAGTTCTTC.

The table lists this clone with a count of one. The rearrangement uses TRBV19 and TRBJ2-7; unclear D gene. This CDR3 spans 13 amino acids. CDR1 and CDR2 (germline): LNHDA, SQIVND (reference sequence). Trimming cost V 5 bases and J 4 bases, with 12 bases left between them. In DNA form, the CDR3 reads TGTGCCAGTAGTCTGAGACACCAATACGAGCAGTACTTC. Amino acid sequence: CASSLRHQYEQYF.

The chain carries TRBV7-2 and TRBJ2-5, with 7 bases fitting TRBD1. Germline V gene data show CDR1 as SGHTA and CDR2 as FQGNSA. This CDR3 contains 16 residues. V gave up 1 base and J gave up 4 bases; unmatched junction bases: 9. The CDR3 here is CASSLVGQRTGETQYF. The DNA for the CDR3 is TGTGCCAGCAGCTTAGTGGGACAGAGAACGGGAGAGACCCAGTACTTC.

The V and J genes are TRBV7-8 and TRBJ1-6; 9 nucleotides agree with TRBD1. The CDR3 is made up of 14 amino acids. The V and J ends lost 2 bases and 9 bases, in that order; junction bases with no gene match: 2. Germline V CDR1 and CDR2: SGHVS, FQNEAQ. This CDR3 reads CASSLKDRGSPLHF. For the CDR3, the DNA is TGTGCCAGCAGCTTAAAGGACAGGGGTTCACCCCTCCACTTT.

The V and J genes are TRBV19 and TRBJ1-5; D unclear. This CDR3 region has 14 residues. Trimming removed 3 bases from V and 2 bases from J, with 8 bases in between. CDR1 LNHDA and CDR2 SQIVND come from the germline V gene (reference sequence). DNA for the CDR3: TGTGCCAGTAGTATTGCCAGTGGCAATCAGCCCCAGCATTTT. Translation gives CASSIASGNQPQHF.

This chain joins TRBV6-5 and TRBJ1-1; D may be TRBD1 (6 bases). The CDR3 sequence is 15 residues long. Germline lookup yields CDR1 MNHEY and CDR2 SVGAGI. Deletions cut 2 bases from V and 1 base from J, with 11 bases between. The CDR3 loop reads CASSYLGATNTEAFF. The CDR3, as DNA: TGTGCCAGCAGTTACCTGGGGGCTACGAACACTGAAGCTTTCTTT.

In DNA, the CDR3 is TGTGCCAGCAGCGTAGGACTTGGTGAGGGCAGCGATGGCTACACCTTC. It translates to CASSVGLGEGSDGYTF. This chain links TRBV9 with TRBJ1-2; no definite D call. Germline V gene data show CDR1 as SGDLS and CDR2 as YYNGEE. The CDR3 runs 16 residues. The germline V and J ends were trimmed by 0 bases and 6 bases, with 18 bases remaining between them.

The chain is built from TRBV7-9 and TRBJ1-4; 7 bases fit TRBD1. Germline V gives CDR1 SEHNR, CDR2 FQNEAQ (reference sequence). This CDR3 has 15 amino acids. The trim removed 6 bases at V and 0 bases at J, leaving 4 bases unmatched. The CDR3 DNA follows: TGTGCCAGCAGGACAGGGACCTCAACTAATGAAAAACTGTTTTTT. Amino acid sequence: CASRTGTSTNEKLFF.

The chain's CDR3 is CAISGPGQGATEAFF. The DNA of the CDR3 is TGTGCCATCAGTGGGCCGGGACAGGGGGCGACTGAAGCTTTCTTT. The genes are TRBV10-3 and TRBJ1-1; 12 bases match TRBD1. V trimming: 4 bases; J trimming: 5 bases; junction bases outside the gene matches: 5. This CDR3 has 15 residues. Germline V gene lookup returns CDR1 ENHRY and CDR2 SYGVKD.

To note about this clone: Other DNA variants within this sample encode the same CDR3. J is TRBJ2-3 and V is TRBV18, with D possibly matching TRBD1 (6 bases). The CDR3 spans 14 residues. CDR1 and CDR2 from the germline V gene are KGHSH and LQKENI. Trimming removed 0 bases at V and 4 bases at J, with 8 bases between. Here the CDR3 DNA reads TGTGCCAGCTCACCACCGGCAGGGGCAGATACGCAGTATTTT. Residues: CASSPPAGADTQYF.